The present TCR beta chain was sequenced within a study of blood T cell repertoires in COVID-19. Overall study: Samples came from the United States, Italy and Spain, spanning acute and convalescent COVID-19. PBMCs, B-cell-depleted T cells, or T cells provided the cDNA or gDNA that made up the material.

In the authors' workflow: Reference gene primer amplification gave estimated nucleated cell counts. This table comes from immunoSEQ multiplex PCR, and its TCRdb copy is limited to in-frame clones, with some not included. V and J calls and clone size are as listed in that table; D and trimming were resolved from the DNA. Of about 170,000 clones listed, about 85% are singletons. This clone was detected a few times. The sequence came from a man between 60 and 75 years old who had recovered from COVID-19. The sequencing sample was made of peripheral blood.

CDR3 DNA sequence: TGCAGCGTGGTCAGACTAGCGGGGGGGGTTACAGATACGCAGTATTTT. Protein product: CSVVRLAGGVTDTQYF. The V call is TRBV29-1, the J call TRBJ2-3; TRBD2 matches at 14 bases. The germline V gene has CDR1 SQVTM and CDR2 ANQGSEA. There are 16 residues in the CDR3. The V gene end was trimmed by 6 bases and the J gene end by 3 bases; junction bases not matched to a gene: 8.